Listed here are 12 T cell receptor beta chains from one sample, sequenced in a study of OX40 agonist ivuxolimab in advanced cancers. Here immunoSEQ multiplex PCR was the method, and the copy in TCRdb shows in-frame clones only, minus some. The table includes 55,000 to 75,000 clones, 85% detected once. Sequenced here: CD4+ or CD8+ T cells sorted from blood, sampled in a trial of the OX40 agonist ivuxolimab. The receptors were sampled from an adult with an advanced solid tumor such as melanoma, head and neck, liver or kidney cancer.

The CDR3 DNA reads as TGTGCCAGCAGTTTAGCGGGGGGCAATCAGCCCCAGCATTTT. It translates to CASSLAGGNQPQHF. The rearrangement uses TRBV28 and TRBJ1-5; D may be TRBD1 (5 bases). The germline V gene encodes CDR1 MDHEN and CDR2 SYDVKM. This CDR3 comprises 14 residues. With 2 bases removed from V and 2 bases from J, the gap between germline ends came to 7 bases.

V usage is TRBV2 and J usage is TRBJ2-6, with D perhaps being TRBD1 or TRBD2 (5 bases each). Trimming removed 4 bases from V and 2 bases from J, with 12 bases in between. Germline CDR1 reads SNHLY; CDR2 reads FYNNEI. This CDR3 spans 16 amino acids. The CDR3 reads CASSVAWGAGANVLTF. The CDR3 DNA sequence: TGTGCCAGCAGTGTAGCGTGGGGCGCTGGGGCCAACGTCCTGACTTTC.

Here the CDR3 reads CASSLGLAGPLAGELFF. The CDR3 coding sequence is TGTGCCAGCAGCTTGGGACTAGCGGGACCTCTGGCCGGGGAGCTGTTTTTT. The chain joins TRBV13 to TRBJ2-2, with 13 bases that match TRBD2. V shed 3 bases and J 6 bases; nucleotides not matched to a gene: 7. CDR1 and CDR2 (germline): PRHDT, FYEKMQ (reference sequence). The CDR3 contains 17 residues. The whole variable domain, filled in from reference TRBV13 and TRBJ2-2, reads AAGVIQSPRHLIKEKRETATLKCYPIPRHDTVYWYQQGPGQDPQFLISFYEKMQSDKGSIPDRFSAQQFSDYHSELNMSSLELGDSALYFCASSLGLAGPLAGELFFGEGSRLTVL.

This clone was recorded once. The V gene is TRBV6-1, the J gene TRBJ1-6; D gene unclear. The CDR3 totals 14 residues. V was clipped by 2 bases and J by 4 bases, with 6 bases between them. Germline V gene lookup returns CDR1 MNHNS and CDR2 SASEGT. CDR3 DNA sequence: TGTGCCAGCAGTGAAAGGTGGTATAATTCACCCCTCCACTTT. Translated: CASSERWYNSPLHF.

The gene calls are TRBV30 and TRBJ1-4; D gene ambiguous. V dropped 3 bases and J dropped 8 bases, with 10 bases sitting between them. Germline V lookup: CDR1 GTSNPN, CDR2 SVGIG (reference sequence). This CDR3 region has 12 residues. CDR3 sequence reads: CAWSGDVEKLFF. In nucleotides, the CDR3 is TGTGCCTGGAGCGGAGACGTCGAAAAACTGTTTTTT.

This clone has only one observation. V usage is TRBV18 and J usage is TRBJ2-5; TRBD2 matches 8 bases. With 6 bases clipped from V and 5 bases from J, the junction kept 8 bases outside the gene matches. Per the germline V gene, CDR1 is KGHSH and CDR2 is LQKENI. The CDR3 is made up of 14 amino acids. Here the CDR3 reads CASSPGGSRETQYF. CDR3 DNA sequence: TGTGCCAGCTCCCCGGGAGGGTCGAGGGAGACCCAGTACTTC.

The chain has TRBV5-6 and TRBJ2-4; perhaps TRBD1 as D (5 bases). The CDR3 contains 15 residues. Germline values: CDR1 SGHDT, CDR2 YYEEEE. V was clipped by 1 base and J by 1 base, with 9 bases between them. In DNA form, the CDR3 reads TGTGCCAGCAGCTTGTTAGGGGCGGCCAAAAACATTCAGTACTTC. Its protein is CASSLLGAAKNIQYF.

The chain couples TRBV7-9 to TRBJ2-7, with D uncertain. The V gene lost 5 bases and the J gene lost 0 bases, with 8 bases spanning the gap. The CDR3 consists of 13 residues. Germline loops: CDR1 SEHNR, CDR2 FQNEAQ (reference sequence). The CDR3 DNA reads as TGTGCCAGCAGCCGTGTAAACTCCTACGAGCAGTACTTC. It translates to CASSRVNSYEQYF.

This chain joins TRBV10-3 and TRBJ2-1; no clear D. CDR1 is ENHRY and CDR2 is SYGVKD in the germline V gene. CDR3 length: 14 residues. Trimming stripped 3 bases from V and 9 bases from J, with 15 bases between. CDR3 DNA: TGTGCCATCAGTGAATTAGGAACGTCGAGTGAGCAGTTCTTC. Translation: CAISELGTSSEQFF.

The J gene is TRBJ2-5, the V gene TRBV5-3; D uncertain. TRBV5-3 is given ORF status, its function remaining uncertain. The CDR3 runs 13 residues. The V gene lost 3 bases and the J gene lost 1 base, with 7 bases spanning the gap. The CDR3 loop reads CARSSSFQETQYF. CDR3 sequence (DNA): TGTGCCAGAAGCTCCTCGTTCCAAGAGACCCAGTACTTC.

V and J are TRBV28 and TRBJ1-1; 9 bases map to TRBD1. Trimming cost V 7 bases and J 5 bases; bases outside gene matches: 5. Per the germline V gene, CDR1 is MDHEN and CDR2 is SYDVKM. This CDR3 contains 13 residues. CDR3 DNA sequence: TGTGCCAGCAAAACAGGGGGCTGGACTGAAGCTTTCTTT. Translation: CASKTGGWTEAFF.

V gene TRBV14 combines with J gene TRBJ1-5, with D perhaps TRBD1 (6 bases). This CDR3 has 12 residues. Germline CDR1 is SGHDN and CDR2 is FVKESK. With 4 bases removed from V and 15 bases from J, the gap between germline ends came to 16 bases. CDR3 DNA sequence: TGTGCCAGCAGCCTCGACAGGCGGAGGCTGCATTTT. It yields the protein CASSLDRRRLHF.